This T cell receptor beta chain was sequenced in a study of vaccination and CD4 T cells after COVID-19. Across the study: Overlapping SARS-CoV-2, HCoV-NL63, HCoV-OC43 and HCoV-229E spike peptides stimulated the cells.

This CDR3 is built from 14 residues. CDR1 and CDR2 (germline): MNHNS, SASEGT. V was trimmed by 6 bases and J by 4 bases, leaving 16 bases between them. The treatment: roughly 10-day PBMC culture with coronavirus spike peptide pools or control peptides (ViraFEST assay). General study results and limits: Median reactive clonotypes, those recognizing SARS-CoV-2, rose from 21 to 38, not significantly.

Worth noting for this clonotype: The antigen remains unidentified.

With the Oncomine TCR Beta short-read assay, DNA from cultured CD4+ T cells was sequenced. TCRdb re-called the PCR reads with MiXCR, one entry per CDR3 protein. The table lists tens of thousands of distinct CDR3 sequences, about 50% of them singletons, with 28% in the top ten. The TCR was taken from a human donor who received a COVID-19 vaccine. The chain carries TRBV6-1 and TRBJ2-7; D assignment may be TRBD1 or TRBD2 (7 bases each). The sample consisted of CD4+ T cells from blood, cultured in vitro, taken before SARS-CoV-2 vaccination. In DNA, the CDR3 is TGTGCCAGCAGCCGCCAGGGGGGGGCTTACGAGCAGTACTTC. Amino acids: CASSRQGGAYEQYF.